This is a list of T cell receptor beta chains from one sample in a study of blood T cell repertoires in COVID-19. Measured with immunoSEQ multiplex PCR; TCRdb has only the in-frame clones, and not every one. Here the sample spans about 110,000 clones, over 65% being singletons. The sample taken for sequencing was peripheral blood. The receptors here all came from a woman between 40 and 55 years old with acute or convalescent COVID-19. The CDR3 runs from the conserved cysteine through the conserved F or W. The order of the fields is clone size, D gene, V gene, J gene, CDR3 protein, CDR3 DNA. The D gene is left open where the match is weak. Expanded clones get a size class; other rows say once, few or many, or leave the size out.

size: .
D: .
V: TRBV15
J: TRBJ2-4
CDR3: CATSRETGVGNIQYF
DNA: TGTGCCACCAGCAGAGAGACGGGGGTGGGAAACATTCAGTACTTC

size: once
D: TRBD1
V: TRBV5-4
J: TRBJ1-1
CDR3: CASSRGQGETEAFF
DNA: TGTGCCAGCAGCAGGGGACAGGGGGAGACTGAAGCTTTCTTT

size: .
D: TRBD1
V: TRBV11-2
J: TRBJ2-7
CDR3: CASSLSDRAFEQYF
DNA: TGTGCCAGCAGCCTTTCGGACAGGGCCTTCGAGCAGTACTTC

size: .
D: .
V: TRBV9
J: TRBJ1-1
CDR3: CASSKGRGTEAFF
DNA: TGTGCCAGCAGTAAGGGAAGGGGCACTGAAGCTTTCTTT

size: .
D: TRBD2
V: TRBV12-5
J: TRBJ2-7
CDR3: CASGLVSSGGYEQYF
DNA: TGTGCTAGTGGTTTGGTATCTAGCGGGGGCTACGAGCAGTACTTC

size: once
D: TRBD2
V: TRBV6-6
J: TRBJ2-2
CDR3: CASTSSGVNTGELFF
DNA: TGTGCCAGCACGTCTAGCGGGGTGAACACCGGGGAGCTGTTTTTT

size: once
D: .
V: TRBV27
J: TRBJ2-5
CDR3: CASSPFTRGTQYF
DNA: TGTGCCAGCAGCCCCTTCACCAGAGGGACCCAGTACTTC

size: .
D: .
V: TRBV3-1/TRBV3-2
J: TRBJ2-7
CDR3: CASSDLGLDSEQYF
DNA: TGTGCCAGCAGCGACCTGGGACTTGATTCCGAGCAGTACTTC

size: once
D: .
V: TRBV5-1
J: TRBJ2-1
CDR3: CASSYQGGRNNEQFF
DNA: TGCGCCAGCAGTTATCAGGGGGGCCGGAACAATGAGCAGTTCTTC

size: .
D: .
V: TRBV18
J: TRBJ1-1
CDR3: CASVPTLDVGLQF
DNA: TGTGCCAGCGTCCCAACACTCGACGTAGGACTCCAATTT

size: few
D: .
V: TRBV12-3/TRBV12-4
J: TRBJ1-2
CDR3: CASTTGVYGYTF
DNA: TGTGCCAGCACCACCGGGGTCTATGGCTACACCTTC

size: .
D: .
V: TRBV5-1
J: TRBJ2-2
CDR3: CASSAPGVSGELFF
DNA: TGCGCCAGCAGCGCGCCTGGTGTTTCGGGGGAGCTGTTTTTT

size: .
D: TRBD1
V: TRBV6-4
J: TRBJ1-1
CDR3: CASRAQTGANTEAFF
DNA: TGTGCCAGCAGGGCCCAAACAGGGGCGAACACTGAAGCTTTCTTT

size: .
D: .
V: TRBV7-2
J: TRBJ1-2
CDR3: CASSLAASFGYTF
DNA: TGTGCCAGCAGCTTAGCGGCCTCTTTCGGCTACACCTTC